This T cell receptor (beta chain) was found in a study of a mutant IDH1 vaccine in newly diagnosed glioma. About the study: Following radiotherapy alone, or alongside temozolomide cycles, vaccination was started after an interval of 4-6 weeks. Prior therapy was radiotherapy, temozolomide, or both; most received both.

The time point is: week 23, last vaccination. Each vaccine dose was 300 ug of mutant IDH1 20-mer peptide, with topical imiquimod. New IDH1-mutant, ATRX-lost WHO grade 3 or 4 astrocytomas occurred in donors. Study results and limitations: Pseudoprogression apparently tracked independently of changes in top peripheral T cell clonotypes.

TCRdb's copy holds only in-frame clones and misses some; the assay was immunoSEQ multiplex PCR. Here the sample spans 82,000 or so clones, 65% to 90% being singletons. As to this clone: Its cognate antigen is unknown.

This TCR was sampled from a man younger than 40 with glioma. Some clones in this sample may be carry-over from other donors' samples. The material sequenced was PBMCs, taken from a glioma patient whose treatment included an IDH1 peptide vaccine.

The CDR3 DNA is TGTGCCAGCTCATCCACACAGGGGAGAGGAGATACGCAGTATTTT. As protein: CASSSTQGRGDTQYF. The rearrangement uses TRBV18 and TRBJ2-3; 7 bases map to TRBD1. V was clipped by 5 bases and J by 5 bases; unmatched bases: 10. The CDR3 runs 15 residues. Germline lookup yields CDR1 KGHSH and CDR2 LQKENI.